The source of this T cell receptor (beta chain) is a study of shared clonotypes between healthy human individuals. The overall study: A couple of female and a few male donors aged 18 to 49 were enrolled.

The naive CD8 fraction comprised CD45RO-negative cells positively selected for CCR7 and excluded terminally differentiated effector memory CD45RA+ cells. General study points: Collection of samples was limited to blood; tissue repertoires likely differ. Memory subsets generally showed lower estimated richness than naive subsets. The study found lower generation probabilities in non-shared clonotypes than in those shared by all four donors.

The V gene lost 8 bases and the J gene lost 5 bases, with 6 bases spanning the gap. The length of the CDR3 is 11 residues. Germline CDR1 reads WSHSY; CDR2 reads SAAADI. Profiling relied on immunoSEQ multiplex PCR, and the TCRdb table lists in-frame clones only, not all of them. This table has about 2 million clones, roughly 94% appearing once. Note on this clone: As yet, its antigen is unknown. Other DNA variants within this sample encode the same CDR3.

The sample comprised naive CD8+ T cells sorted from blood. The receptor comes from a young man in good health. J is TRBJ2-2 and V is TRBV10-2; D not resolved. The CDR3 DNA sequence: TGCGCCAGCTCGGGTACCGGGGAGCTGTTTTTT. Translated: CASSGTGELFF.